Listed below are T cell receptor beta chains from one sample, sequenced in a study of T cells in Graves' hyperthyroidism and ophthalmopathy. TCRdb itself ran the multiplex PCR reads through MiXCR, one entry per CDR3 protein. The sample holds some 650,000 distinct CDR3 sequences, approximately 16% seen once. The material sequenced was blood. All receptors derive from a woman aged 40 to 50 with Graves' ophthalmopathy. Each CDR3 is given without its conserved first and last residue. Rows may omit the clone size; those that give it use once, few, many or a size class.

v_gene: TRBV19
abundance: -
CDR3aa: ASSESGPVASHEQY

v_gene: TRBV24-1
abundance: few
CDR3aa: ATSARDRRLETQY

v_gene: TRBV6-1
abundance: many
CDR3aa: ASRPQGTPYEQY

v_gene: TRBV2
abundance: many
CDR3aa: ASIITGTLNTGELF

v_gene: TRBV12-3/TRBV12-4
abundance: many
CDR3aa: ASSPGTAEKAF

v_gene: TRBV28
abundance: -
CDR3aa: ASSRTIPKNIQY

v_gene: TRBV4-2
abundance: few
CDR3aa: ASSQDSTTEETQY

v_gene: TRBV19
abundance: few
CDR3aa: ASSWGGGTEQF

v_gene: TRBV15
abundance: -
CDR3aa: ATSRDQTVNTEAF

v_gene: TRBV3-1
abundance: many
CDR3aa: ASSVTSPASTDTQY

v_gene: TRBV2
abundance: many
CDR3aa: ASSLQGRRAEAF

v_gene: TRBV5-1
abundance: few
CDR3aa: ASSWGLAGGSYNEQF

v_gene: TRBV11-2
abundance: many
CDR3aa: ASSLAGGYGYT

v_gene: TRBV28
abundance: many
CDR3aa: ASVQGGDTEAF

v_gene: TRBV7-9
abundance: -
CDR3aa: ASSSSGRNLVEQY

v_gene: TRBV6-4
abundance: -
CDR3aa: ASSPRPSSYEQY

v_gene: TRBV5-1
abundance: once
CDR3aa: ASSSSGSRYNEQF

v_gene: TRBV19
abundance: few
CDR3aa: ASCPGSQTPSTEAF

v_gene: TRBV5-1
abundance: few
CDR3aa: ASSYRDRDTDTQY

v_gene: TRBV20-1
abundance: -
CDR3aa: SASDREETQY

v_gene: TRBV7-8
abundance: many
CDR3aa: ASSFSHSDTQY

v_gene: TRBV18
abundance: few
CDR3aa: ASSPVGLSSTDTQY

v_gene: TRBV28
abundance: many
CDR3aa: ASSGASGHNEQF

v_gene: TRBV12-3/TRBV12-4
abundance: -
CDR3aa: ASSFGGADYGYT

v_gene: TRBV11-2
abundance: few
CDR3aa: ASSLLPSGTTNEQF

v_gene: TRBV30
abundance: -
CDR3aa: ACGGPPEAF

v_gene: TRBV20-1
abundance: many
CDR3aa: SAPRPSGATYEQY

v_gene: TRBV11-3
abundance: -
CDR3aa: ASSPAGGAVAGANVLT

v_gene: TRBV5-1
abundance: many
CDR3aa: ASSILGWTNEQY

v_gene: TRBV5-1
abundance: few
CDR3aa: ASSLGDRVSYEQY

v_gene: TRBV5-4
abundance: -
CDR3aa: ASSTGLVANTGELF

v_gene: TRBV11-1
abundance: few
CDR3aa: ASSRGTGATTEAF

v_gene: TRBV10-3
abundance: -
CDR3aa: AIEAGTGGNYEQY

v_gene: TRBV2
abundance: many
CDR3aa: ASRLEGAGELF

v_gene: TRBV9
abundance: many
CDR3aa: ASSVAPRDSYGSYNEQF

v_gene: TRBV28
abundance: many
CDR3aa: ASSTRRWLAGEETQY

v_gene: TRBV28
abundance: -
CDR3aa: ASSLRGTVYEQY

v_gene: TRBV12-3/TRBV12-4
abundance: many
CDR3aa: ASSSGSGVLTDTQY

v_gene: TRBV5-1
abundance: many
CDR3aa: ASSLGESSYNEQF

v_gene: TRBV12-3/TRBV12-4
abundance: many
CDR3aa: ASSPELAGGPYEQF

v_gene: TRBV20-1
abundance: many
CDR3aa: SARDSAANTEAF

v_gene: TRBV20-1
abundance: few
CDR3aa: SARDPKQGKNSPLH

v_gene: TRBV3-1
abundance: many
CDR3aa: ASSHSREGYT

v_gene: TRBV28
abundance: -
CDR3aa: ASRGGTGLYEQY